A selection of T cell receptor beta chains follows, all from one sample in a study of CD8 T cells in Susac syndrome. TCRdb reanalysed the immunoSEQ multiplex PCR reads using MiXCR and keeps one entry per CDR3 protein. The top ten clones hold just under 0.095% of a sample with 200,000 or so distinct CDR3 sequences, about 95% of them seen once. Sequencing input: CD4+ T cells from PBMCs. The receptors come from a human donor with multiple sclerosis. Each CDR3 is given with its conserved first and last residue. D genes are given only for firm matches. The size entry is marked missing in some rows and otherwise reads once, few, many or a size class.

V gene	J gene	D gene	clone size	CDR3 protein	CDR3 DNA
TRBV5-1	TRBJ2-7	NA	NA	CASSLGQVDYEQYF	TGCGCCAGCAGCTTGGGACAGGTGGACTACGAGCAGTACTTC
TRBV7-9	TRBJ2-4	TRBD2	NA	CATGLAGEGIQYF	TGTGCCACCGGACTAGCGGGAGAAGGCATTCAGTACTTC
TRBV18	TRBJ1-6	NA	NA	CASSPTGRPDSPLHF	TGTGCCAGCTCACCCACGGGACGGCCGGATTCACCCCTCCACTTT
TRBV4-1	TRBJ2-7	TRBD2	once	CASSPLGPGEGYEQYF	TGCGCCAGCAGCCCCCTGGGTCCTGGGGAGGGCTACGAGCAGTACTTC
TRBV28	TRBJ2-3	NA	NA	CASTVFGTDTQYF	TGTGCCAGCACCGTCTTCGGGACAGATACGCAGTATTTT
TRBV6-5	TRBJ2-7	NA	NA	CASGRDGAAEQYF	TGCGCCAGCGGCCGGGACGGCGCCGCCGAGCAGTACTTC
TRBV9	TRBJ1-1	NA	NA	CASSIGTAGAEAFF	TGTGCCAGCAGTATTGGGACCGCCGGCGCTGAAGCTTTCTTT
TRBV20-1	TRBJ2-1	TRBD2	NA	CSARGGTSGRNEQFF	TGCAGTGCCCGAGGAGGGACTAGCGGGAGGAATGAGCAGTTCTTC
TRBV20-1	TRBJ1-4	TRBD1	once	CSARGRGFEKLFF	TGCAGTGCTAGGGGCAGGGGGTTTGAAAAACTGTTTTTT
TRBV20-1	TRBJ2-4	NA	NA	CSARDSGTDIQYF	TGCAGTGCTAGAGATTCAGGGACGGACATTCAGTACTTC
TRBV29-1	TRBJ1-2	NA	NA	CSVEDRGLVLGYTF	TGCAGCGTTGAAGATCGGGGTTTAGTACTTGGCTACACCTTC
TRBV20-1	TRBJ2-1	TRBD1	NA	CSSIDRGYEQFF	TGCAGTTCAATCGACAGGGGCTATGAGCAGTTCTTC
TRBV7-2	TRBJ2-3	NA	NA	CASSYPTDTQYF	TGTGCCAGCAGCTACCCCACAGATACGCAGTATTTT
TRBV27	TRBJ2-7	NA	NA	CASSLIAAYEQYF	TGTGCCAGCAGTTTAATTGCAGCCTACGAGCAGTACTTC
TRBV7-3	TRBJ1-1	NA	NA	CASSPRAFATEAFF	TGTGCCAGCAGCCCCCGCGCATTTGCGACTGAAGCTTTCTTT
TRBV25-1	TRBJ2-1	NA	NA	CASSEYRGNEQFF	TGTGCCAGCAGTGAATACAGGGGAAATGAGCAGTTCTTC
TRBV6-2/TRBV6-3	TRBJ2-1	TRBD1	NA	CASSTYRGHNEQFF	TGTGCCAGCAGTACCTACAGGGGCCACAATGAGCAGTTCTTC
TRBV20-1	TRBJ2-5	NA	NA	CSARGISEETQYF	TGCAGTGCTAGAGGGATTAGCGAAGAGACCCAGTACTTC
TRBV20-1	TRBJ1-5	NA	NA	CSARDGSGRNQPQHF	TGCAGTGCTAGAGATGGGAGCGGACGCAATCAGCCCCAGCATTTT
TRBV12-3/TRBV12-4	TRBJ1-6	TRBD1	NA	CASRGQGNSPLHF	TGTGCCAGCAGGGGACAGGGAAATTCACCCCTCCACTTT
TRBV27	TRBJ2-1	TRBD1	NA	CASTTEGTGLYNEQFF	TGTGCCAGCACCACTGAGGGGACAGGGTTGTACAATGAGCAGTTCTTC
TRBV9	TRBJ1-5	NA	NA	CASSVGGANQPQHF	TGTGCCAGCAGCGTAGGGGGGGCAAATCAGCCCCAGCATTTT
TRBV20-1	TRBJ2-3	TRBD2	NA	CSAPPGAGSLGDTQYF	TGCAGTGCTCCTCCGGGAGCGGGGTCTCTTGGAGATACGCAGTATTTT
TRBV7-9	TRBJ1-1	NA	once	CASSVGAEAFF	TGTGCCAGCAGCGTAGGGGCGGAAGCTTTCTTT
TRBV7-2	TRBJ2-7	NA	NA	CASSRMSSSYEQYF	TGTGCCAGCAGCCGGATGTCGAGCTCCTACGAGCAGTACTTC
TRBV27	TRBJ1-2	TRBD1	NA	CASTESGTGVYGYTF	TGTGCCAGCACCGAGTCCGGGACAGGGGTCTATGGCTACACCTTC
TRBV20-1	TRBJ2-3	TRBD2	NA	CSASPVAGLTDTQYF	TGCAGTGCTAGTCCGGTAGCGGGCCTCACAGATACGCAGTATTTT
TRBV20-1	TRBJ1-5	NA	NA	CSARIYSNQPQHF	TGCAGTGCTAGGATCTATAGCAATCAGCCCCAGCATTTT
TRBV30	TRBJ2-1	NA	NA	CALEQGPYNEQFF	TGTGCCTTGGAACAGGGCCCCTACAATGAGCAGTTCTTC
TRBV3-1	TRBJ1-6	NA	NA	CASSQGGRNSPLHF	TGTGCCAGCAGCCAAGGGGGGAGGAATTCACCCCTCCACTTT
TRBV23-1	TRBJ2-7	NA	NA	CASARGPVAYEQYF	TGCGCCAGCGCCCGTGGACCGGTGGCCTACGAGCAGTACTTC
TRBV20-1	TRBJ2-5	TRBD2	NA	CSARDRWLAGGRKETQYF	TGCAGTGCTAGAGATCGTTGGCTAGCGGGAGGGAGGAAAGAGACCCAGTACTTC
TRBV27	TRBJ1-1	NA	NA	CASSLVFGAAAGGAFF	TGTGCCAGCAGTTTAGTGTTTGGAGCGGCGGCGGGGGGAGCTTTCTTT
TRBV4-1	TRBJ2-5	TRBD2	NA	CASSPVWREEETQYF	TGCGCCAGCAGCCCAGTTTGGCGGGAGGAAGAGACCCAGTACTTC
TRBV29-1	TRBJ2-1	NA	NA	CSVDSGGAYNEQFF	TGCAGCGTAGACTCCGGAGGCGCCTACAATGAGCAGTTCTTC
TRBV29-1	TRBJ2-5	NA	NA	CSVVSAETQETQYF	TGCAGCGTTGTATCCGCGGAGACCCAAGAGACCCAGTACTTC
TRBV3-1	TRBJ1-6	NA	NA	CASSPQGLPLHF	TGTGCCAGCAGCCCCCAGGGGCTACCCCTCCACTTT
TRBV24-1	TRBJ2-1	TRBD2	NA	CATSDPRLAGYEQFF	TGTGCCACCAGTGACCCCAGGCTAGCGGGGTATGAGCAGTTCTTC
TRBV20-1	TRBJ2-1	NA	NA	CSARADSRRVDEQFF	TGCAGTGCTAGAGCCGACTCCAGGAGGGTAGATGAGCAGTTCTTC
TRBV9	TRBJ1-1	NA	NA	CASSVEGGEAFF	TGTGCCAGCAGCGTAGAGGGAGGGGAGGCTTTCTTT
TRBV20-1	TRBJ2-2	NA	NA	CSARAASTNTGELFF	TGCAGTGCTAGGGCCGCATCCACGAACACCGGGGAGCTGTTTTTT
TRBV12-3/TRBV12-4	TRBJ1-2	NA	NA	CASILSGARDGYTF	TGTGCCAGCATCCTGTCGGGGGCTCGAGATGGCTACACCTTC
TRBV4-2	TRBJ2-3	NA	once	CASSQEGTRGDTQYF	TGTGCCAGCAGCCAAGAGGGGACCCGGGGAGATACGCAGTATTTT
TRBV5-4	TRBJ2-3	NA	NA	CASSWRGAQYF	TGTGCCAGCAGCTGGAGGGGGGCGCAGTATTTT
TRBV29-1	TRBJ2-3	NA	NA	CSVGLPQGRRTDTQYF	TGCAGCGTTGGTTTACCACAGGGCCGGCGGACAGATACGCAGTATTTT
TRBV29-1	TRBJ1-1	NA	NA	CSVTMNTEAFF	TGCAGCGTGACAATGAACACTGAAGCTTTCTTT
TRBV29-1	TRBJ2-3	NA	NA	CSVDGQISTDTQYF	TGCAGCGTTGACGGGCAGATTAGCACAGATACGCAGTATTTT
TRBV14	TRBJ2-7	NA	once	CASSPLSRVYEQYF	TGTGCCAGCAGCCCCTTGAGCAGGGTGTACGAGCAGTACTTC